A selection of T cell receptor beta chains follows, all from one sample in a study of regulatory T cells in long-lasting Graves disease. TCRdb recomputed calls from the multiplex PCR reads with MiXCR, one row per CDR3 protein. Among roughly 320,000 distinct CDR3 sequences listed, approximately 16% were seen once. In addition, the sample was reused for a study of T cells in Graves' hyperthyroidism and ophthalmopathy.

The sample here was peripheral blood mononuclear cells (PBMCs), taken at new diagnosis, from a patient treated with antithyroid drugs. The source of these receptors is a man in his forties or fifties with Graves disease. The CDR3 runs from the conserved cysteine through the conserved F or W.

v_gene	j_gene	CDR3aa
TRBV12-5	TRBJ2-7	CASRSGGVREQYF
TRBV2	TRBJ2-7	CASATLAGGLYEQYF
TRBV7-2	TRBJ1-4	CASSFRTGDEKLFF
TRBV27	TRBJ2-3	CASSTRLAGGTDTQYF
TRBV30	TRBJ1-1	CAGGGGFEAFF
TRBV6-5	TRBJ1-1	CASSSGVVPTEAFF
TRBV2	TRBJ1-3	CATTRSGNTIYF
TRBV28	TRBJ2-6	CASSAFGLASSGANVLTF
TRBV28	TRBJ2-3	CASSLLGKGADTQYF
TRBV4-1	TRBJ2-1	CASSHDRLAAYNKQFF
TRBV11-2	TRBJ2-3	CASSLELATDTQYF
TRBV24-1	TRBJ2-2	CATSDSWSSMGRGTGELFF
TRBV20-1	TRBJ1-6	CSARSQGGHSPLHF
TRBV5-1	TRBJ2-3	CASSLAVDTQYF
TRBV2	TRBJ1-1	CASTGRGTGVTEAFF
TRBV5-1	TRBJ2-7	CASSYLSGTGMGEQYF
TRBV6-2/TRBV6-3	TRBJ2-5	CASTKRLAFQETQYF
TRBV5-1	TRBJ1-5	CASSLTGSPQHF
TRBV5-1	TRBJ1-5	CASSRSSNQPQHF
TRBV11-1	TRBJ2-1	CASSLTGPTYSEQFF
TRBV24-1	TRBJ2-5	CATSDSRLAGETQYF
TRBV4-2	TRBJ2-5	CASSQVGKQETQYF
TRBV18	TRBJ2-1	CASSPQTEGYNEQFF
TRBV3-1	TRBJ2-7	CASSHGGGSSYEQYF
TRBV10-1	TRBJ2-3	CASSGPGSNTQYF
TRBV4-1	TRBJ2-2	CASSQEGESANTGELFF
TRBV16	TRBJ1-1	CASSSRTTEAFF
TRBV28	TRBJ2-5	CASGDPDQETQYF
TRBV5-1	TRBJ2-4	CASSLDRLKNIQYF
TRBV29-1	TRBJ1-3	CSVVPSSGNTIYF
TRBV28	TRBJ1-2	CASSETGAGWGYTF
TRBV20-1	TRBJ2-1	CRAGRSYNEQFF
TRBV5-1	TRBJ1-1	CASSPRSAGGATEAFF
TRBV12-3/TRBV12-4	TRBJ2-3	CASSPRDRDLNTQYF
TRBV11-2	TRBJ2-7	CASSSLSRGWPYEQYF
TRBV6-2/TRBV6-3	TRBJ1-4	CASSYSRDRANEKLFF
TRBV2	TRBJ2-3	CASTRTSGGARADTQYF
TRBV11-3	TRBJ1-1	CASSARKQGGEAFF
TRBV5-1	TRBJ2-1	CVSSLSSGGNEQFF
TRBV7-9	TRBJ2-3	CASSVPGQGTDTQYF
TRBV10-3	TRBJ2-4	CAISQSRGTENIQYF
TRBV7-9	TRBJ2-7	CASSLVAPWEQYF
TRBV28	TRBJ2-7	CASSLGGGGEQYF
TRBV12-3/TRBV12-4	TRBJ1-1	CASTEGQSMNTEAFF
TRBV15	TRBJ1-1	CATSRDEGPTEAFF
TRBV30	TRBJ2-5	CAWSSRRDSQETQYF
TRBV6-1	TRBJ1-2	CASSTVSYGYTF
TRBV29-1	TRBJ2-1	CSGARASVHEQFF
TRBV29-1	TRBJ1-2	CSVEEPGQSYTF
TRBV20-1	TRBJ2-7	CSARDWRGGYEQYF
TRBV10-3	TRBJ1-1	CAISEGRGRRGYVEAFF
TRBV28	TRBJ2-7	CASSLMGVIGTDVSEQYF
TRBV6-5	TRBJ1-5	CASSYSGSAISPQHF
TRBV7-3	TRBJ2-2	CASSAGQGADTGELFF
TRBV20-1	TRBJ1-2	CSAIGNYGYTF
TRBV4-3	TRBJ1-1	CASSQGIGDHTEAFF
TRBV2	TRBJ2-1	CASSERVKEQFF
TRBV4-1	TRBJ1-1	CASSQPRRGQGLLHTEAFF